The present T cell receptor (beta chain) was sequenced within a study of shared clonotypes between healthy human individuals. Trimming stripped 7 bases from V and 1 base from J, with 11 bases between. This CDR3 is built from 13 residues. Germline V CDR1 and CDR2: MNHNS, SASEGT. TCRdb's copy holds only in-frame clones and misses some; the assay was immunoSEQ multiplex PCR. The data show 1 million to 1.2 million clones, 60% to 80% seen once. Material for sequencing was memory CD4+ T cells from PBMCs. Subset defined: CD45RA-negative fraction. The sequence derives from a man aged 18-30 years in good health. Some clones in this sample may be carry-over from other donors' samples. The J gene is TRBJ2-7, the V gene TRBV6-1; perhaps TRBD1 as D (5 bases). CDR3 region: CASTKGLSYEQYF. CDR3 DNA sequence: TGTGCCAGCACGAAGGGGCTATCCTACGAGCAGTACTTC.